The 7 T cell receptor beta chains presented below share a single source sample, sequenced in a study of response to subunit inactivated influenza vaccine. TCRdb re-called the RT-PCR reads with MiXCR, one entry per CDR3 protein. Of 450,000 to 600,000 distinct CDR3 sequences detected, 16% appear once; the ten largest clones hold approximately 3%. This specimen was CD4+ T cells sorted from PBMCs, taken less than 30 months after vaccination. The receptors derive from a man aged 50 to 69 who received an inactivated influenza vaccine.

The sample holds a few counts of this clonotype. V gene TRBV30 combines with J gene TRBJ2-3, with a tentative D call TRBD2 (7 bases). The CDR3 has 14 residues. V lost 1 base to trimming and J lost 0 bases, with 8 bases between them. Germline V gene lookup returns CDR1 GTSNPN and CDR2 SVGIG (reference sequence). The CDR3 reads CAWSAGGSTDTQYF. For the CDR3, the DNA is TGTGCCTGGAGTGCGGGGGGCAGCACAGATACGCAGTATTTT.

The rearrangement uses TRBV4-2 and TRBJ2-1, with 11 bases that match TRBD2. V lost 0 bases to trimming and J lost 6 bases; unmatched junction nucleotides: 4. In germline, CDR1 is LGHNA, CDR2 YNFKEQ. The CDR3 totals 16 residues. The CDR3 spells CASSQDGSGRANEQFF. The CDR3 coding sequence is TGTGCCAGCAGCCAAGATGGTAGCGGGAGGGCCAATGAGCAGTTCTTC.

This clonotype was counted between two and nine times. The chain uses TRBV20-1 and TRBJ2-3; possibly TRBD1 for D (5 bases). The length of the CDR3 is 12 residues. The V gene's germline CDR1 is DFQATT and CDR2 SNEGSKA (reference sequence). The CDR3 nucleotides are TGCGCACCAGGGTCCCTCGCAGATACGCAGTATTTT. Translation: CAPGSLADTQYF.

This clonotype has just a few counts. The rearrangement uses TRBV20-1 and TRBJ2-5; no definite D call. V gave up 1 base and J gave up 5 bases, with 17 bases separating them. The CDR3 is made up of 15 amino acids. Germline V gene lookup returns CDR1 DFQATT and CDR2 SNEGSKA (reference sequence). The CDR3 DNA reads as TGCAGTGCTAGAGGTGATCGGCGAGCTCCGGAGACCCAGTACTTC. Protein: CSARGDRRAPETQYF.

J is TRBJ1-4 and V is TRBV20-1; 7 bases line up with TRBD1. Germline CDR1 reads DFQATT; CDR2 reads SNEGSKA (reference sequence). This CDR3 has 13 residues. V was pared by 3 bases and J by 8 bases, with 6 bases of the junction left unmatched. This CDR3 reads CSAREGAGEKLFF. CDR3 nucleotide sequence: TGCAGTGCTAGGGAGGGGGCGGGAGAAAAACTGTTTTTT.

This clonotype was observed at least ten times. The chain is built from TRBV20-1 and TRBJ1-5; 8 bases fit TRBD1. V trimming: 6 bases; J trimming: 2 bases; junction bases outside the gene matches: 9. CDR3 size: 15 residues. Germline V CDR1 and CDR2: DFQATT, SNEGSKA (reference sequence). In DNA, the CDR3 is TGCAGTGCGTGTAGGACAGGGCGCGGCAATCAGCCCCAGCATTTT. Its translation: CSACRTGRGNQPQHF.

This clonotype was found a few times. The chain joins TRBV9 to TRBJ2-1, with a weak D call TRBD1 (6 bases). The germline gives CDR1 SGDLS, CDR2 YYNGEE. The CDR3 has 15 residues. Between the trimmed V and J ends, which lost 0 bases and 4 bases, there was a span of 11 bases. The CDR3, as DNA: TGTGCCAGCAGCGTAGTAGCACAGGGTTACAATGAGCAGTTCTTC. Translating it yields CASSVVAQGYNEQFF.